This TCR beta chain was captured by sequencing in a study of T cell responses to AZD1222 COVID-19 vaccine. Study-wide results and limits: Repertoires were collected only later (after the peak T cell response had occurred).

Losses at the gene ends were 3 bases for V and 5 bases for J; bases not matched to a gene: 8. CDR3 size: 15 residues. Germline loops: CDR1 SGHTA, CDR2 FQGTGA. Details on this clone: Antigen specificity is unknown.

Profiled with immunoSEQ multiplex PCR; TCRdb holds only in-frame clones, not every one. The repertoire holds approximately 97,000 clones, with 91% as singletons. The sequence came from an adult in good health. The sequencing here drew on peripheral blood, taken on day 0 of AZD1222 vaccination. The genes are TRBV7-3 and TRBJ2-5, with TRBD1 identical over 8 bases. The CDR3 sequence is CASSFGNYRGETQYF. DNA for the CDR3: TGTGCCAGCAGCTTCGGAAATTACAGGGGGGAGACCCAGTACTTC.